This T cell receptor beta chain was sequenced during a study of low-dose radiotherapy and immunotherapy resistance in tumors. Regarding time point: before trial treatment. This CDR3 has 14 residues. Trimming cost V 2 bases and J 12 bases; bases outside gene matches: 10. From germline, CDR1 is MNHGY and CDR2 SAAAGT. This clonotype showed up just a few times. First-strand cDNA used TRAV- and TRBV-specific primers, covering alpha and beta chains. A constant-region primer paired with the V-primer adapter amplified TCRs over about 20 PCR cycles. TCRdb independently ran MiXCR on the reads; one entry per CDR3 protein. The data hold about 82,000 distinct CDR3 sequences, with approximately 17% observed a single time.

Specimen: PBMCs, collected before treatment. This chain joins TRBV6-8 and TRBJ2-3; 8 bases map to TRBD2. The receptor's source is a male donor with prostate cancer. DNA of the CDR3: TGTGCCAGCAGTTACCAACGGCGGGGGGAGAACCAGTATTTT. Amino acid sequence: CASSYQRRGENQYF.